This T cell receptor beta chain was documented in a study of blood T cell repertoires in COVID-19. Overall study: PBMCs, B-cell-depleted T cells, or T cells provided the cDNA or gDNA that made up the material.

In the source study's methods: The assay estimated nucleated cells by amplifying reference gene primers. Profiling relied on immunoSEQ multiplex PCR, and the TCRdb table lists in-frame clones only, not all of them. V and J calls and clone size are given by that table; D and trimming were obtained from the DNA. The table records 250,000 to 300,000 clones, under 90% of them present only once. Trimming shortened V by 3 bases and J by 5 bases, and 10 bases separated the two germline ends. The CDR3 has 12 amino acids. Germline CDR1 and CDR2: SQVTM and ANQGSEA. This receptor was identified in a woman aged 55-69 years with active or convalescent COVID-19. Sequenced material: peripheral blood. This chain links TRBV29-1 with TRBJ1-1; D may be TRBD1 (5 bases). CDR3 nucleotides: TGCAGCGTTGATCGACAGTCGACTGAAGCTTTCTTT. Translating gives CSVDRQSTEAFF.